This T cell receptor beta chain was recorded in a study of early stage breast cancer tumors. The CDR3 sequence is 15 residues long. Looked up from germline, CDR1 is LGHNA and CDR2 is YNFKEQ. V was cut by 4 bases and J by 4 bases, with 16 bases left in between. Clones were sequenced by immunoSEQ multiplex PCR, and TCRdb holds only the in-frame ones, with some missing. Of 50,000 to 75,000 clones in the sample, roughly 80% were seen once. This clone showed up just a few times. The genes are TRBV4-2 and TRBJ1-2, with unresolved D. This receptor was obtained from a person aged 25 to 39 with breast cancer. Sequenced input: blood. CDR3 region: CASSLEGLEGYGYTF. The CDR3 DNA follows: TGTGCCAGCAGCCTGGAGGGATTAGAGGGCTATGGCTACACCTTC.